This T cell receptor beta chain was identified during a study of cytomegalovirus exposure and HLA in healthy donors (dated by TCRdb to about 2017). Notes on the research overall: A later analysis indicated that the 90 to 150 validation repertoires were generated on the platform also employed for the 670 or so repertoires of the first cohort. The study was designed to test whether signatures of past pathogen exposure could be identified by cataloging public T cell receptors. A separate validation cohort of about 110 different subjects was used in addition to the roughly 670-subject first cohort. The study combined high-throughput TCR immunosequencing, statistical association of individual TCRs with disease status, and machine learning to predict cytomegalovirus infection status. On the study overall, not on this receptor specifically: A later analysis had no HLA typing for the validation cohort, so co-occurrence there was scored across all 130 or so repertoires. A few of the identified cytomegalovirus-associated TCR beta chains were confirmed in vitro to be specific for cytomegalovirus antigens. Most TCR sequences were observed very rarely across donors, whereas some public TCRs were present in many individuals. A later analysis found that TCRs clustered in the first cohort also tended to co-occur in the roughly 120 validation repertoires, with 94% of cluster scores above 0. In both the original and validation cohorts, the classifier was reported to diagnose cytomegalovirus status with high specificity and sensitivity. The study listed 150 to 200 TCR beta chains as associated with cytomegalovirus. The authors suggested that the approach could potentially be extended to other disease states and immunological phenotypes.

Turning to this clone: Its specific antigen is unknown. Per-nucleotide qualities are absent, and no much larger clonotype sits a single base away.

From the germline V gene, CDR1 is SGHRS and CDR2 is YFSETQ. V loses 0 bases, J loses 9 bases, and the germline ends lie 7 bases apart. CDR3 length: 13 amino acids, cysteine to phenylalanine. Only CDR3 DNA remains: 39 bases, in frame from the first base. The library came from the immunoSEQ multiplex PCR assay. The original methods were these. A statistical classification framework was built to diagnose cytomegalovirus status from the catalog of TCR beta chain sequences. What TCRdb holds here is the immuneACCESS table cut down to in-frame rearrangements. Part of the clones is not present; checked against another copy, under half of the missing clones reflect an unresolved V gene, and the others are unexplained. That table is the source of V, J and clone size, and D and trimming were worked out from the DNA. Across this sample there are over 100,000 clones, with roughly 90% seen only once. Approximately 3.3% of the sample is held by the ten biggest clonotypes.

Separate from the approximately 670-subject first cohort, the validation cohort of 90 to 150 subjects was the group to which the donors belonged. The chain is encoded by TRBV5-1 joined to TRBJ1-6, with no D gene named confidently. Sequencing input: PBMCs. The clonotype comes from a man aged 30 to 39 in good health and CMV-seronegative. The DNA sequence is TGCGCCAGCAGCTTGGACGCCGGTTCACCCCTCCACTTT. Its protein is CASSLDAGSPLHF. Reference TRBV5-1 and TRBJ1-6 proteins supply the regions before and after the CDR3; the full variable domain is: KAGVTQTPRYLIKTRGQQVTLSCSPISGHRSVSWYQQTPGQGLQFLFEYFSETQRNKGNFPGRFSGRQFSNSRSEMNVSTLELGDSALYLCASSLDAGSPLHFGNGTRLTVT.